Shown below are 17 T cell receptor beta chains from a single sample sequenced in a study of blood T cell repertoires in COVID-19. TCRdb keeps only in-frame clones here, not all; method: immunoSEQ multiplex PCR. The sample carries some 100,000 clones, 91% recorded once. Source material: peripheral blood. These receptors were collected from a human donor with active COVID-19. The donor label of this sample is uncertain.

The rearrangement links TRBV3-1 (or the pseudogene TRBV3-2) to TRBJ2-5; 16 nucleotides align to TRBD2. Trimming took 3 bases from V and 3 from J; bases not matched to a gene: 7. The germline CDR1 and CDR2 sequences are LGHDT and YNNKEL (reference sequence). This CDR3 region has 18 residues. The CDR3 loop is CASSHGTSGGAVEETQYF. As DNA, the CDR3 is TGTGCCAGCAGCCACGGGACTAGCGGGGGGGCGGTAGAAGAGACCCAGTACTTC.

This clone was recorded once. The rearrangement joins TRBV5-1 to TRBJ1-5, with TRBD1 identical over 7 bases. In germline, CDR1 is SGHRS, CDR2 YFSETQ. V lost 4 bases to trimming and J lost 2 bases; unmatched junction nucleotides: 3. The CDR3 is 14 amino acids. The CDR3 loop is CASSAGQGNQPQHF. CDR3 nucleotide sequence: TGCGCCAGCAGCGCCGGACAGGGCAATCAGCCCCAGCATTTT.

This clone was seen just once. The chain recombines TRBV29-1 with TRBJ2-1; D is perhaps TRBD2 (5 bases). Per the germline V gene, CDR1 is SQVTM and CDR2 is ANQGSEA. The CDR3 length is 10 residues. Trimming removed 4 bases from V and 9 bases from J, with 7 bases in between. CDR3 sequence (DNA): TGCAGCGTTGGAGGAGGTGAGCAGTTCTTC. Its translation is CSVGGGEQFF.

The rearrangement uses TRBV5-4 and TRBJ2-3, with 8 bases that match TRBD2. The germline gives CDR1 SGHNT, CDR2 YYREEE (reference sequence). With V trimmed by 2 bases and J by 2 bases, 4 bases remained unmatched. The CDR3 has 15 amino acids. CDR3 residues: CASSFGSGATDTQYF. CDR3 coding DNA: TGTGCCAGCAGCTTCGGTAGCGGGGCCACAGATACGCAGTATTTT.

The CDR3: CASSGRLGGASNQPQHF. CDR3 coding DNA: TGTGCCAGCAGTGGTCGACTCGGGGGTGCGAGCAATCAGCCCCAGCATTTT. The rearrangement uses TRBV28 and TRBJ1-5; tentatively, D is TRBD1 (5 bases). Trimming cost V 5 bases and J 1 base, with 18 bases left between them. The CDR3 length is 17 residues. Germline V gene sequence: CDR1 MDHEN, CDR2 SYDVKM.

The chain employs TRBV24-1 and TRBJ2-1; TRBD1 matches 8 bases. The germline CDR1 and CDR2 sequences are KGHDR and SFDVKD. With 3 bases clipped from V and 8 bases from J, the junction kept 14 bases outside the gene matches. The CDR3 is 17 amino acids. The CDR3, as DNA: TGTGCCACCAGTGATCCGACAGGGGCCGTCGGAGAGGATGAGCAGTTCTTC. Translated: CATSDPTGAVGEDEQFF.

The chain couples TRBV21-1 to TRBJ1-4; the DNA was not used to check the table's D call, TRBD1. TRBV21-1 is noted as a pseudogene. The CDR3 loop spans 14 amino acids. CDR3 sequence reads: CASPDRATNEKLFF. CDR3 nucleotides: TGTGCCAGCCCCGACAGGGCAACTAATGAAAAACTGTTTTTT.

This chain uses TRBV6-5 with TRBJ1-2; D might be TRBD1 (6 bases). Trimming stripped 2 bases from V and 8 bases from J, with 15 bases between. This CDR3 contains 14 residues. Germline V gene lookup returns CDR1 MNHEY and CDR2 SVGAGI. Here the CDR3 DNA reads TGTGCCAGCAGTTACCGTCAGGGGCTTAAGGGCTACACCTTC. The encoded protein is CASSYRQGLKGYTF.

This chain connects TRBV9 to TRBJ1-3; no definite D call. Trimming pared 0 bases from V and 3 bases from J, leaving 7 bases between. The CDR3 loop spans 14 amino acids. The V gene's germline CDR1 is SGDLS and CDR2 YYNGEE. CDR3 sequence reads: CASSVVGGGNTIYF. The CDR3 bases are TGTGCCAGCAGCGTAGTCGGCGGTGGAAACACCATATATTTT.

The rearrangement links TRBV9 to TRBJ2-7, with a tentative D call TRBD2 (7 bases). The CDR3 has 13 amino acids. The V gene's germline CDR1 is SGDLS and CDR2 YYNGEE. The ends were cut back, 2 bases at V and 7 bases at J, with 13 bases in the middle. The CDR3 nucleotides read TGTGCCAGCAGCGTGGGGGGGCGGGGGGAGCAGTACTTC. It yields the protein CASSVGGRGEQYF.

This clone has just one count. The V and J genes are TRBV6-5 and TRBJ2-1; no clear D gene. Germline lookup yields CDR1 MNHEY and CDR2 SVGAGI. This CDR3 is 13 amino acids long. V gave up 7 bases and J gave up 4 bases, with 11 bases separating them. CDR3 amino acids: CASKTTNYNEQFF. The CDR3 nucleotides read TGTGCCAGCAAAACTACCAATTACAATGAGCAGTTCTTC.

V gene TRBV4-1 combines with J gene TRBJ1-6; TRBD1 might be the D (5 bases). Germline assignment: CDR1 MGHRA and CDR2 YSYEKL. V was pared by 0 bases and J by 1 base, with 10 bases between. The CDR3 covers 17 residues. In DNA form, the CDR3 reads TGCGCCAGCAGCCAAGAAGTAGGGGAATCCTATAATTCACCCCTCCACTTT. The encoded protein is CASSQEVGESYNSPLHF.

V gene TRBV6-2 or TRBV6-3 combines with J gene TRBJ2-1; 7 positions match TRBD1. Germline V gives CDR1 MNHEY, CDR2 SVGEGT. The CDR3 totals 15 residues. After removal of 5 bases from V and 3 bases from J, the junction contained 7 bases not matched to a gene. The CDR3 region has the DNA TGTGCCAGCAGTGCCCACAGGGGAATCTACAATGAGCAGTTCTTC. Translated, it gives CASSAHRGIYNEQFF.

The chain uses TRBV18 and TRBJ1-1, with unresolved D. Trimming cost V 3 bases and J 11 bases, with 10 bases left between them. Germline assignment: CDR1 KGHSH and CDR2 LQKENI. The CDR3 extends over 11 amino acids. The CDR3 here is CASSPGDGAFF. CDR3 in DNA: TGTGCCAGCTCACCCGGGGATGGGGCTTTCTTT. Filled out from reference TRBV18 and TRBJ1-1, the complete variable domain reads NAGVMQNPRHLVRRRGQEARLRCSPMKGHSHVYWYRQLPEEGLKFMVYLQKENIIDESGMPKERFSAEFPKEGPSILRIQQVVRGDSAAYFCASSPGDGAFFGQGTRLTVV.

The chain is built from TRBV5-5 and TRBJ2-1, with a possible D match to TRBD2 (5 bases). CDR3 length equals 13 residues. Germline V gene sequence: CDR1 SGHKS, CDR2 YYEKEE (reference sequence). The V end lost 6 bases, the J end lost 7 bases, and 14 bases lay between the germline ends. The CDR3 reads CASTPSPGNEQFF. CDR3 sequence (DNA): TGTGCCAGCACCCCCAGCCCGGGGAATGAGCAGTTCTTC.

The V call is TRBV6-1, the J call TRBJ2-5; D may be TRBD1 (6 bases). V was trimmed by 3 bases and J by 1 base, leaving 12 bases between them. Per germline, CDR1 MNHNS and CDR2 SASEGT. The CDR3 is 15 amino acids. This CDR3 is CASSDTGQSQETQYF. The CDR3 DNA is TGTGCCAGCAGTGACACCGGACAGTCCCAAGAGACCCAGTACTTC.

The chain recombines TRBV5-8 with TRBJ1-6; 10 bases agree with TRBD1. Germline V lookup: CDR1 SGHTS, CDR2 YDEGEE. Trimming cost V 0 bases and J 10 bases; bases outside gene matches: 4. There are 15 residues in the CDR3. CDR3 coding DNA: TGTGCCAGCAGCTTGGTTGGGACAGGGGTCTCACCCCTCCACTTT. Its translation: CASSLVGTGVSPLHF.